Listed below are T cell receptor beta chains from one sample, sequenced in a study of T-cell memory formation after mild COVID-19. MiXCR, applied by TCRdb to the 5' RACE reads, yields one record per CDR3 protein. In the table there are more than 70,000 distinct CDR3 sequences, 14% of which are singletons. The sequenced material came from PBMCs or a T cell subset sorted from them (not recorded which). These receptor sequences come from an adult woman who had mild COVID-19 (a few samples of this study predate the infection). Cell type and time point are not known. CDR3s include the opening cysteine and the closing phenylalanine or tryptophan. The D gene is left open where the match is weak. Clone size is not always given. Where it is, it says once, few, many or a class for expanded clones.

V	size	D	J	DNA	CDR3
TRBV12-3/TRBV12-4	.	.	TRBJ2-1	TGTGCCAGCAGGTCTCCAGCGAGGTTTGAGCAGTTCTTC	CASRSPARFEQFF
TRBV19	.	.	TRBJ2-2	TGTGCCAGTATGGGGGCTTGGACCGGGGAGCTGTTTTTT	CASMGAWTGELFF
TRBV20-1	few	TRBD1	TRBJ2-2	TGCAGTGCTAGAGCAAGGGACAGGGCGAACACCGGGGAGCTGTTTTTT	CSARARDRANTGELFF
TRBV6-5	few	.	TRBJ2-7	TGTGCCAGCAGACCCGTTACCAACGTCTACGAGCAGTACTTC	CASRPVTNVYEQYF
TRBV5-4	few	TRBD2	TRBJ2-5	TGTGCCAGCAGCTTGGAAGCGAGCGGGACCACCCAAGAGACCCAGTACTTC	CASSLEASGTTQETQYF
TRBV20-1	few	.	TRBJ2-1	TGCAGTGCTAGTTCTTTGGCGGGGAAGGGCAATGAGCAGTTCTTC	CSASSLAGKGNEQFF
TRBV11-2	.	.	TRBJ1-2	TGTGCCAGCAGCTTCCATGAAGGGGACAACTATGGCTACACCTTC	CASSFHEGDNYGYTF
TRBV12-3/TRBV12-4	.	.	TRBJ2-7	TGTGCCAGCACTCCCGGGCGGACAGACGACTACGAGCAGTACTTC	CASTPGRTDDYEQYF
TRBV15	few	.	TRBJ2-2	TGTGCCACCAGCAACCCCGAGAGGTTTTTGGACACCGGGGAGCTGTTTTTT	CATSNPERFLDTGELFF
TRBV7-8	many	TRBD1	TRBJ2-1	TGTGCCAGCAGCCTTCCGGGACAGGGCTCGTACAATGAGCAGTTCTTC	CASSLPGQGSYNEQFF
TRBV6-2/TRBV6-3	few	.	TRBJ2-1	TGTGCCAGCAGTTACGATCTAAACAATGAGCAGTTCTTC	CASSYDLNNEQFF
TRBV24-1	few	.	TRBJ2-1	TGTGCCACCAGTGATTTGCAGGGAAACAATGAGCAGTTCTTC	CATSDLQGNNEQFF
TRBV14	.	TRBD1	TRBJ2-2	TGTGCCAGCAGCCAAGGTACCAGACAGGGGGACCCTTATCGGGAGCTGTTTTTT	CASSQGTRQGDPYRELFF
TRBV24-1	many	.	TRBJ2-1	TGTGCCACCAGTGAGACCGAGGGGGCAACAAGCGGGAGATACTACAATGAGCAGTTCTTC	CATSETEGATSGRYYNEQFF
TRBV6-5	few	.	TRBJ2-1	TGTGCCAGCAGTTACTCCTCCTTGGGGTACAATGAGCAGTTCTTC	CASSYSSLGYNEQFF
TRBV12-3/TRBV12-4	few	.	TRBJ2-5	TGTGCCAGCAGCGGGGAGTACCAAGAGACCCAGTACTTC	CASSGEYQETQYF
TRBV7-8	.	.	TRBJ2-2	TGTGCCAGCAGCTTAGGCGGGGTGGGCACCGGGGAGCTGTTTTTT	CASSLGGVGTGELFF
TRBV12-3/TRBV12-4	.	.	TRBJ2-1	TGTGCCAGCAGTCCTCGGGGGAGCTCCTACAATGAGCAGTTCTTC	CASSPRGSSYNEQFF
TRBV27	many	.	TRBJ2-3	TGTGCCAGCAGTTTCACTGGGGGCTCCCTCTTCACAGATACGCAGTATTTT	CASSFTGGSLFTDTQYF
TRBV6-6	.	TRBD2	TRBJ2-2	TGTGCCAGTAGCGGGGGGGCCGGAACCGGGGAGCTGTTTTTT	CASSGGAGTGELFF
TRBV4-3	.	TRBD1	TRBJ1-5	TGCGCCAGCAGCCAAGATCGGGTAGGGGGCCTTCAGCCCCAGCATTTT	CASSQDRVGGLQPQHF
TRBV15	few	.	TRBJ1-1	TGTGCCACCAGCAGGAGTCGGGGAGGTACTGAAGCTTTCTTT	CATSRSRGGTEAFF
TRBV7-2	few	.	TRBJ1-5	TGTGCCAGCAGCCCGGGGGTCGGGACGAAAGGCAATCAGCCCCAGCATTTT	CASSPGVGTKGNQPQHF
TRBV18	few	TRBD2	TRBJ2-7	TGTGCCAGCTCACCCGGGACTAGCGGGAGGTACGAGCAGTACTTC	CASSPGTSGRYEQYF
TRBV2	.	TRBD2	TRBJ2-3	TGTGCCAGCAGTGAATTACTAGCGGGGGGCACAGATACGCAGTATTTT	CASSELLAGGTDTQYF
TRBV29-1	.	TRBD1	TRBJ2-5	TGCAGCGTGGACAGGGACCAAGAGACCCAGTACTTC	CSVDRDQETQYF
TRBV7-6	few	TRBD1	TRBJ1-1	TGTGCCAGCAGCTTGCAGGACCAGGGGGCTGAAGCTTTCTTT	CASSLQDQGAEAFF
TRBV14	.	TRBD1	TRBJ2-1	TGTGCCAGCAGCCAGCCGACAGGGGGCGCGGGAACCTTCCTCTACAATGAGCAGTTCTTC	CASSQPTGGAGTFLYNEQFF
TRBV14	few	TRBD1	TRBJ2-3	TGTGCCAGCAGCCAGGAGACAGGGGGCACAGATACGCAGTATTTT	CASSQETGGTDTQYF
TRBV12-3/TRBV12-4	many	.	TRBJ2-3	TGTGCCAGCAGTTTAGCACAGGGCCTCACAGATACGCAGTATTTT	CASSLAQGLTDTQYF
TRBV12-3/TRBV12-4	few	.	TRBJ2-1	TGTGCCAGCAGTATCGGAGTCTCCTACAATGAGCAGTTCTTC	CASSIGVSYNEQFF
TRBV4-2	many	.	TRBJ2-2	TGTGCCAGCAGCCAAAGTACGGTGGAGCGGGTGAACACCGGGGAGCTGTTTTTT	CASSQSTVERVNTGELFF
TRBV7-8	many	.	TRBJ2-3	TGTGCCAGCAGCTTAAAGGCAGCGTCGGCGGATACGCAGTATTTT	CASSLKAASADTQYF
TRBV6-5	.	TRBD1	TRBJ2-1	TGTGCCAGCAGTACTACAGGGGACCTTTACAATGAGCAGTTCTTC	CASSTTGDLYNEQFF
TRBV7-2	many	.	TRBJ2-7	TGTGCCAGCAGCATAGGGTCGGGCGAGCAGTACTTC	CASSIGSGEQYF
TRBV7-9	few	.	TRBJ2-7	TGTGCCAGCAGCCCGAGGGACCGCTACGAGCAGTACTTC	CASSPRDRYEQYF
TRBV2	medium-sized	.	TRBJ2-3	TGTGCCAGCAGCGCCGGGACGGCTAGCACAGATACGCAGTATTTT	CASSAGTASTDTQYF
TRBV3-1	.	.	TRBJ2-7	TGTGCCAGCAGCCAAGAGGGCAGGTCCTACGAGCAGTACTTC	CASSQEGRSYEQYF
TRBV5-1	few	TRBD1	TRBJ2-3	TGCGCCAGCAGCATAGGACAGGGGGAAGATACGCAGTATTTT	CASSIGQGEDTQYF
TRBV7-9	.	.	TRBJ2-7	TGTGCCAGCAGCCGCGGTTACTACGAGCAGTACTTC	CASSRGYYEQYF
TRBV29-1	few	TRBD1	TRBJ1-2	TGCAGCGTTGGTTCAGGGGGACCTAACTATGGCTACACCTTC	CSVGSGGPNYGYTF
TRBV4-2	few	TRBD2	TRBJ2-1	TGTGCCAGCAGCCAGCTAGCGGGGGGGCTTAATGAGCAGTTCTTC	CASSQLAGGLNEQFF
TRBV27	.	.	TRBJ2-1	TGTGCCAGCAGTTCCTTACTCAGCTCCTACAATGAGCAGTTCTTC	CASSSLLSSYNEQFF
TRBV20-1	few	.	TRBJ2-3	TGCAGTGCTAGCCAGGAGATGGAAGATACGCAGTATTTT	CSASQEMEDTQYF
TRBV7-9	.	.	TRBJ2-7	TGTGCCAGCAGCCCCCTTCCCGAGCAGTACTTC	CASSPLPEQYF
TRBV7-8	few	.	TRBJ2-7	TGTGCCAGCAGCTTAGCGAACGAGCAGTACTTC	CASSLANEQYF
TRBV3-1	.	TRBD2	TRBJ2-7	TGTGCCAGCAGCCCACGCTGGAGGACTAGCAGCAACGAGCAGTACTTC	CASSPRWRTSSNEQYF
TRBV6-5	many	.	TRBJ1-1	TGTGCCAGCACCACCGACAGGTTCAATGGGGCTTTCTTT	CASTTDRFNGAFF
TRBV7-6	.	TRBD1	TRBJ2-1	TGTGCCAGCAGCAAGGACAGGGGGCGGGTCGGTCTCGAGCAGTTCTTC	CASSKDRGRVGLEQFF
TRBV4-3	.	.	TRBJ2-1	TGCGCCAGCAGCCAAGATTTTCGGACCTCCTACAATGAGCAGTTCTTC	CASSQDFRTSYNEQFF
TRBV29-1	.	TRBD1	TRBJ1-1	TGCAGCGTTGTGGCCAGGGGGCGTCCAGAAGCTTTCTTT	CSVVARGRPEAFF
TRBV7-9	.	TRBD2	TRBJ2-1	TGTGCCAGCAGCGGAAGACTAGCGGGATATTCCGCCTACAATGAGCAGTTCTTC	CASSGRLAGYSAYNEQFF
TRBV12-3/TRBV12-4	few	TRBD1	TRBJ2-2	TGTGCCAGCACCGACAGGGGTAGAACCGGGGAGCTGTTTTTT	CASTDRGRTGELFF
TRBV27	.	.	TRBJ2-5	TGTGCCAGCAGTCCTAGGCATAACCCCCAAGAGACCCAGTACTTC	CASSPRHNPQETQYF
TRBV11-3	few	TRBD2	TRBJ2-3	TGTGCCAGCAGCGGCCGGACTAGCGGGGGCCTAGATACGCAGTATTTT	CASSGRTSGGLDTQYF
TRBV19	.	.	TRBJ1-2	TGTGCCAGTAGTACTCACACCTCCCACTATGGCTACACCTTC	CASSTHTSHYGYTF